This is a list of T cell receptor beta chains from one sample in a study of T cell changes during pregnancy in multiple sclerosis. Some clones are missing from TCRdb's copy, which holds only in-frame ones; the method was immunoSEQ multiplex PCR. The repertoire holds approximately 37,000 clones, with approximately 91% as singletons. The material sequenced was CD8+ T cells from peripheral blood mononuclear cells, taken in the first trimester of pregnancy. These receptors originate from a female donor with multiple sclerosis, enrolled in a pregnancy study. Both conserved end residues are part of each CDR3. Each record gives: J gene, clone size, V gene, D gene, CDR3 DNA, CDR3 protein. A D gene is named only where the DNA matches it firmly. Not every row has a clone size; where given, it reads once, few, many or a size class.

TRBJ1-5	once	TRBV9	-	TGTGCCAGCAGCACGGGGGGGAACAATCAGCCCCAGCATTTT	CASSTGGNNQPQHF
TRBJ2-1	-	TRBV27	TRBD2	TGTGCCAGCAGTTTCGGGGGGAGCGGTGAGCAGTTCTTC	CASSFGGSGEQFF
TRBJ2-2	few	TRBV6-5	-	TGTGCCAGCAGTTACCCAACCGGGGAGCTGTTTTTT	CASSYPTGELFF
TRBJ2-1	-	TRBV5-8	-	TGTGCCAGCAGCTTGGTGGTCCAGGGTCGGGAGCAGTTCTTC	CASSLVVQGREQFF
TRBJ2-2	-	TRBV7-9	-	TGTGCCAGCAGTCGACAGGCCCTAAACACCGGGGAGCTGTTTTTT	CASSRQALNTGELFF
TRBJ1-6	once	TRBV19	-	TGTGCCAGTAGTATCGGTTCACCCCTCCACTTT	CASSIGSPLHF
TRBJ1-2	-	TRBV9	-	TGTGCCAGCAGCGTAGCTACTGCGGGGTATTTTCATGGCTACACCTTC	CASSVATAGYFHGYTF
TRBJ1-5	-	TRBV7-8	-	TGTGCCAGCAGCTTTACCAGGGATCAGCCCCAGCATTTT	CASSFTRDQPQHF
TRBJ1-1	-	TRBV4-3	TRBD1	TGCGCCAGCAGCCAAGCGACAGGGGGAAACACTGAAGCTTTCTTT	CASSQATGGNTEAFF
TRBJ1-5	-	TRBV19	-	TGTGCCAGTATATCCGCCGAGTGGAGGGCCGAGGGCAATCAGCCCCAGCATTTT	CASISAEWRAEGNQPQHF
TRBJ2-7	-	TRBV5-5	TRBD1	TGTGCCAGCAGCTTGGACAGGGGAACGGGGTACGAGCAGTACTTC	CASSLDRGTGYEQYF
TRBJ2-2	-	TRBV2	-	TGTGCCAGCGGCTCCGGGACGAACACCGGGGAGCTGTTTTTT	CASGSGTNTGELFF
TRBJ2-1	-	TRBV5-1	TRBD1	TGCGCCAGCGCCGGGACAGGGAATGAGCAGTTCTTC	CASAGTGNEQFF
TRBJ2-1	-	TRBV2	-	TGTGCCAGCAGTGTCTCGACAGCATACAATGAGCAGTTCTTC	CASSVSTAYNEQFF
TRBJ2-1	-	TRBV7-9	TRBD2	TGTGCCAGCAGCGTGACTAGCGGGGTCTCCTACAATGAGCAGTTCTTC	CASSVTSGVSYNEQFF
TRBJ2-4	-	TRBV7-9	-	TGTGCCAGCAGCTCTCCCGACGGGGGAGCCAAAAACATTCAGTACTTC	CASSSPDGGAKNIQYF
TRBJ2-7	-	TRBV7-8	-	TGTGCCAGCAGCTTAGCGACAGGTATGAACTACGAGCAGTACTTC	CASSLATGMNYEQYF
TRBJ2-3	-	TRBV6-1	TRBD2	TGTGCCAGCAGTGAAGGGACTAGCGGGGGACCCACAGATACGCAGTATTTT	CASSEGTSGGPTDTQYF
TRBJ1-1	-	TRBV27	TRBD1	TGTGCCAGCAGTTCAGGGGGGAACACTGAAGCTTTCTTT	CASSSGGNTEAFF
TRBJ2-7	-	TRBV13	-	TGTGCCAGCTACAGGGAGGGCGAGCAGTACTTC	CASYREGEQYF
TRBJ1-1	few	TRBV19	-	TGTGCCACCCGACCTCCCGGGAGCACTGAAGCTTTCTTT	CATRPPGSTEAFF
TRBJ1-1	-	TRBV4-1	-	TGCGCCAGCAGCCACTTAGAGCGAGCTTTCTTT	CASSHLERAFF
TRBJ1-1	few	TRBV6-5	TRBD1	TGTGCCAGCAGTTACGCCCGACAGGGACACACTGAAGCTTTCTTT	CASSYARQGHTEAFF
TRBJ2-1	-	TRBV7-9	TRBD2	TGTGCCAGCAGCTCCACGGGAGGAGAGCAGTTCTTC	CASSSTGGEQFF
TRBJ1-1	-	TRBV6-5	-	TGTGCCAGCAGTTACTCGAGGACAGCGGCAGCTTTCTTT	CASSYSRTAAAFF
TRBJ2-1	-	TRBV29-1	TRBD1	TGCAGCGTCCAACCTAATAGGGGGCAGGGGGACGAAGGGAATGAGCAGTTCTTC	CSVQPNRGQGDEGNEQFF
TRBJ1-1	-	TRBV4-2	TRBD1	TGTGCCAGCAGCCAAGAGGGAGGGTCGGGACAGGGGGCTCCTGAAGCTTTCTTT	CASSQEGGSGQGAPEAFF
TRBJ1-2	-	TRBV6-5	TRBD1	TGTGCCAGCAGTTTCCATAGAAGGACAGGGACGGGTGGCTACACCTTC	CASSFHRRTGTGGYTF
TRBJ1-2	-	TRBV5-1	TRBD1	TGCGCCAGCAGCTTACCTGACAGGGCGGATGGCTACACCTTC	CASSLPDRADGYTF
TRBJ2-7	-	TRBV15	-	TGTGCCACCAGTTCGAGCTCCTACGAGCAGTACTTC	CATSSSSYEQYF
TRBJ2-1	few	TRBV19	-	TGTGCCAGTAGAGCGACCAGCGTAGACAATGAGCAGTTCTTC	CASRATSVDNEQFF
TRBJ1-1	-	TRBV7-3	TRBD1	TGTGCCAGCAGCCGACATCAGGGGGCCACTGAAGCTTTCTTT	CASSRHQGATEAFF
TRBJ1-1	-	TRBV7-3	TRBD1	TGTGCCAGCAGCGCCGACAGGGGACCCTTCACTGAAGCTTTCTTT	CASSADRGPFTEAFF
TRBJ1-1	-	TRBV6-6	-	TGTGCCAGCAGTTACTCCCCGGACAGTGCGAACACTGAAGCTTTCTTT	CASSYSPDSANTEAFF
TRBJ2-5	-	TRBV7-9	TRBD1	TGTGCCAGCAGCTTAGATGGGGACAGCCACGGTGGGCAGTACTTC	CASSLDGDSHGGQYF
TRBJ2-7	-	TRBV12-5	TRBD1	TGTGCTAGTGGTTTGTCCCCCGGGACAGAGGCTCTCAGTGAGCAGTACTTC	CASGLSPGTEALSEQYF
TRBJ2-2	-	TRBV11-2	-	TGTGCCAGCAGCTCCTATCAGGGGACCGGGGAGCTGTTTTTT	CASSSYQGTGELFF
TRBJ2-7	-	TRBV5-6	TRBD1	TGTGCCAGCAGCTTGGAAACGGGACAGGTCCGGTACGAGCAGTACTTC	CASSLETGQVRYEQYF
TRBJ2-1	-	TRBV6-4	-	TGTGCCAGCAGTGACTCCTGGGACACATCCTACAATGAGCAGTTCTTC	CASSDSWDTSYNEQFF
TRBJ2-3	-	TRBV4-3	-	TGCGCCAGCAGTCCGGAGGGCCCGGATACGCAGTATTTT	CASSPEGPDTQYF
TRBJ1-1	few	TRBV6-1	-	TGTGCCAGCAGCGAAGTTCCAGTGAACACTGAAGCTTTCTTT	CASSEVPVNTEAFF